These T cell receptor beta chains were read from a single sample in a study of blood T cell repertoires in COVID-19. Using immunoSEQ multiplex PCR, the repertoire was profiled, and TCRdb retains in-frame clones only, with some absent. The sample includes about 180,000 clones, about 82% of them seen just once. Input material: PBMCs or T cells enriched from blood (not recorded which). Receptor source: a woman between 25 and 40 years old who had recovered from COVID-19. The CDR3 runs from the conserved cysteine through the conserved F or W. Each record gives: J gene, clone size, D gene, V gene, CDR3 protein, CDR3 DNA. A D gene is named only where the DNA matches it firmly. The size field is filled for only some rows; it gives once, few, many or a size class.

J gene: TRBJ2-1; clone size: -; D gene: TRBD2; V gene: TRBV4-2; CDR3 protein: CASSQSLSTSGSNEQFF; CDR3 DNA: TGTGCCAGCAGCCAAAGCTTGTCCACTAGCGGGAGTAATGAGCAGTTCTTC
J gene: TRBJ1-2; clone size: -; D gene: TRBD1; V gene: TRBV19; CDR3 protein: CASSMGQGADGYTF; CDR3 DNA: TGTGCCAGTAGTATGGGACAGGGGGCGGATGGCTACACCTTC
J gene: TRBJ2-1; clone size: -; D gene: TRBD1; V gene: TRBV7-2; CDR3 protein: CASSLDREDEQFF; CDR3 DNA: TGTGCCAGCAGCTTGGACAGGGAGGATGAGCAGTTCTTC
J gene: TRBJ1-3; clone size: -; D gene: -; V gene: TRBV7-9; CDR3 protein: CASSLISGRSSGNTIYF; CDR3 DNA: TGTGCCAGCAGCTTAATCTCAGGGAGGAGCTCTGGAAACACCATATATTTT
J gene: TRBJ1-2; clone size: -; D gene: -; V gene: TRBV27; CDR3 protein: CASSFKGVGGYTF; CDR3 DNA: TGTGCCAGCAGTTTCAAGGGAGTCGGTGGCTACACCTTC
J gene: TRBJ1-3; clone size: once; D gene: -; V gene: TRBV19; CDR3 protein: CASSIAGSGNTIYF; CDR3 DNA: TGTGCCAGTAGTATCGCCGGGTCTGGAAACACCATATATTTT
J gene: TRBJ2-2; clone size: -; D gene: -; V gene: TRBV30; CDR3 protein: CAWSVNSITGELFF; CDR3 DNA: TGTGCCTGGAGTGTAAACAGCATCACCGGGGAGCTGTTTTTT
J gene: TRBJ1-4; clone size: -; D gene: -; V gene: TRBV5-4; CDR3 protein: CASSYTGTSNEKLFF; CDR3 DNA: TGTGCCAGCAGCTACACCGGGACTTCTAATGAAAAACTGTTTTTT
J gene: TRBJ2-7; clone size: -; D gene: -; V gene: TRBV2; CDR3 protein: CASKKDYSYEQYF; CDR3 DNA: TGTGCCAGCAAGAAGGACTATTCCTACGAGCAGTACTTC
J gene: TRBJ1-1; clone size: -; D gene: -; V gene: TRBV10-2; CDR3 protein: CASSEYAGATEAFF; CDR3 DNA: TGCGCCAGCAGTGAGTATGCAGGGGCCACTGAAGCTTTCTTT
J gene: TRBJ1-5; clone size: -; D gene: -; V gene: TRBV14; CDR3 protein: CASSQGTASPQHF; CDR3 DNA: TGTGCCAGCAGCCAAGGGACAGCTAGTCCCCAGCATTTT
J gene: TRBJ1-2; clone size: -; D gene: -; V gene: TRBV4-2; CDR3 protein: CASSHWASPMGYTF; CDR3 DNA: TGTGCCAGCAGCCACTGGGCTTCGCCCATGGGCTACACCTTC
J gene: TRBJ2-3; clone size: -; D gene: -; V gene: TRBV11-2; CDR3 protein: CASSLSAPLLFGTDTQYF; CDR3 DNA: TGTGCCAGCAGCTTATCCGCCCCCCTACTTTTCGGCACAGATACGCAGTATTTT
J gene: TRBJ1-4; clone size: -; D gene: TRBD1; V gene: TRBV14; CDR3 protein: CASSQDWTGGDEKLFF; CDR3 DNA: TGTGCCAGCAGCCAAGATTGGACAGGAGGAGATGAAAAACTGTTTTTT
J gene: TRBJ1-3; clone size: -; D gene: TRBD1; V gene: TRBV11-3; CDR3 protein: CASSLGQSGTIYF; CDR3 DNA: TGTGCCAGCAGCCTGGGACAGAGTGGCACCATATATTTT
J gene: TRBJ2-4; clone size: -; D gene: -; V gene: TRBV12-5; CDR3 protein: CVSEVDRKGEKATKNIQYF; CDR3 DNA: TGTGTCTCTGAGGTTGATAGAAAGGGGGAAAAAGCAACCAAAAACATTCAGTACTTC
J gene: TRBJ2-5; clone size: -; D gene: TRBD2; V gene: TRBV3-1/TRBV3-2; CDR3 protein: CASSQDHGLGETQYF; CDR3 DNA: TGTGCCAGCAGCCAAGATCACGGACTAGGAGAGACCCAGTACTTC
J gene: TRBJ1-3; clone size: -; D gene: -; V gene: TRBV28; CDR3 protein: CASRRTASSGNTIYF; CDR3 DNA: TGTGCCAGCAGGCGGACAGCCTCCTCTGGAAACACCATATATTTT
J gene: TRBJ1-2; clone size: -; D gene: TRBD1; V gene: TRBV9; CDR3 protein: CASSVVRDGTGEGYGYTF; CDR3 DNA: TGTGCCAGCAGCGTAGTCAGGGACGGGACAGGGGAAGGCTATGGCTACACCTTC
J gene: TRBJ2-7; clone size: -; D gene: -; V gene: TRBV19; CDR3 protein: CASSIGTVYEQYF; CDR3 DNA: TGTGCCAGTAGTATAGGCACAGTCTACGAGCAGTACTTC
J gene: TRBJ2-7; clone size: -; D gene: TRBD2; V gene: TRBV28; CDR3 protein: CASGLEGSAQYF; CDR3 DNA: TGTGCCAGTGGACTAGAGGGAAGTGCGCAGTACTTC
J gene: TRBJ2-1; clone size: -; D gene: -; V gene: TRBV7-2; CDR3 protein: CASSRNSGRENNEQFF; CDR3 DNA: TGTGCCAGCAGCCGGAATAGCGGACGCGAAAACAATGAGCAGTTCTTC
J gene: TRBJ1-1; clone size: -; D gene: -; V gene: TRBV28; CDR3 protein: CASSFSGVKNTEAFF; CDR3 DNA: TGTGCCAGCAGTTTTTCGGGGGTAAAGAACACTGAAGCTTTCTTT
J gene: TRBJ2-7; clone size: -; D gene: -; V gene: TRBV10-1; CDR3 protein: CASFYYGSYEQYF; CDR3 DNA: TGCGCCAGCTTTTACTACGGCTCCTACGAGCAGTACTTC
J gene: TRBJ2-4; clone size: -; D gene: -; V gene: TRBV4-2; CDR3 protein: CASSQGGDQAKNIQYF; CDR3 DNA: TGTGCCAGCAGCCAAGGGGGGGATCAAGCCAAAAACATTCAGTACTTC
J gene: TRBJ1-2; clone size: -; D gene: TRBD1; V gene: TRBV7-9; CDR3 protein: CASSLEGARGYTF; CDR3 DNA: TGTGCCAGCAGCTTAGAGGGGGCTCGTGGCTACACCTTC
J gene: TRBJ2-1; clone size: -; D gene: TRBD2; V gene: TRBV14; CDR3 protein: CASRTSGGYRVNEQFF; CDR3 DNA: TGTGCCAGTAGGACTAGCGGGGGGTATCGTGTGAATGAGCAGTTCTTC
J gene: TRBJ1-5; clone size: -; D gene: TRBD1; V gene: TRBV27; CDR3 protein: CASSLWTGGEPQHF; CDR3 DNA: TGTGCCAGCAGTTTATGGACAGGGGGTGAGCCCCAGCATTTT
J gene: TRBJ1-6; clone size: -; D gene: TRBD1; V gene: TRBV7-6; CDR3 protein: CASSRNGQGSNSPLHF; CDR3 DNA: TGTGCCAGCAGCCGTAACGGACAGGGGAGTAATTCACCCCTCCACTTT
J gene: TRBJ2-1; clone size: -; D gene: TRBD2; V gene: TRBV3-1/TRBV3-2; CDR3 protein: CASSPWTSGRANEQFF; CDR3 DNA: TGTGCCAGCAGCCCTTGGACTAGCGGGAGGGCCAATGAGCAGTTCTTC
J gene: TRBJ2-6; clone size: -; D gene: TRBD1; V gene: TRBV13; CDR3 protein: CASSLMTGGSGANVLTF; CDR3 DNA: TGTGCCAGCAGCTTAATGACAGGGGGTTCTGGGGCCAACGTCCTGACTTTC
J gene: TRBJ2-1; clone size: -; D gene: -; V gene: TRBV18; CDR3 protein: CASSPVGASWSYNEQFF; CDR3 DNA: TGTGCCAGCTCACCAGTGGGGGCGAGTTGGTCCTACAATGAGCAGTTCTTC
J gene: TRBJ2-2; clone size: -; D gene: TRBD2; V gene: TRBV10-3; CDR3 protein: CAISSQTGGDTGELFF; CDR3 DNA: TGTGCCATCAGTTCCCAGACGGGGGGGGACACCGGGGAGCTGTTTTTT
J gene: TRBJ2-5; clone size: -; D gene: TRBD1; V gene: TRBV3-1/TRBV3-2; CDR3 protein: CASSRDRGSETQYF; CDR3 DNA: TGTGCCAGCAGCCGGGACAGGGGGTCGGAGACCCAGTACTTC
J gene: TRBJ2-2; clone size: -; D gene: -; V gene: TRBV3-1/TRBV3-2; CDR3 protein: CASSPNPSTGELFF; CDR3 DNA: TGTGCCAGCAGCCCTAACCCGAGCACCGGGGAGCTGTTTTTT
J gene: TRBJ1-1; clone size: -; D gene: -; V gene: TRBV6-5; CDR3 protein: CASSRGGGTEAFF; CDR3 DNA: TGTGCCAGCAGCCGGGGGGGAGGCACTGAAGCTTTCTTT
J gene: TRBJ1-5; clone size: -; D gene: -; V gene: TRBV19; CDR3 protein: CASSGHPTYSNQPQHF; CDR3 DNA: TGTGCCAGTAGTGGACACCCTACATATAGCAATCAGCCCCAGCATTTT
J gene: TRBJ1-2; clone size: -; D gene: TRBD1; V gene: TRBV6-1; CDR3 protein: CASSDRDREGGGYTF; CDR3 DNA: TGTGCCAGCAGTGACCGGGACAGGGAAGGAGGTGGCTACACCTTC
J gene: TRBJ1-4; clone size: few; D gene: TRBD1; V gene: TRBV5-1; CDR3 protein: CASSSSTGTGGEKLFF; CDR3 DNA: TGCGCCAGCAGCTCTTCAACCGGGACAGGGGGTGAAAAACTGTTTTTT
J gene: TRBJ2-2; clone size: -; D gene: -; V gene: TRBV5-8; CDR3 protein: CASTSRRGLATGELFF; CDR3 DNA: TGTGCCAGCACCTCCCGGCGGGGGCTGGCCACCGGGGAGCTGTTTTTT
J gene: TRBJ2-5; clone size: -; D gene: -; V gene: TRBV30; CDR3 protein: CAWKLRAQETQYF; CDR3 DNA: TGTGCCTGGAAATTGAGGGCACAAGAGACCCAGTACTTC
J gene: TRBJ1-1; clone size: -; D gene: TRBD1; V gene: TRBV9; CDR3 protein: CASSVATRGGSLNTEAFF; CDR3 DNA: TGTGCCAGCAGCGTAGCTACGAGAGGGGGCTCGCTGAACACTGAAGCTTTCTTT
J gene: TRBJ2-2; clone size: once; D gene: TRBD2; V gene: TRBV3-1/TRBV3-2; CDR3 protein: CASSRSGLAGGNTGELFF; CDR3 DNA: TGTGCCAGCAGCCGAAGCGGACTAGCGGGAGGGAACACCGGGGAGCTGTTTTTT
J gene: TRBJ1-1; clone size: -; D gene: -; V gene: TRBV27; CDR3 protein: CASSSGTLNTEAFF; CDR3 DNA: TGTGCCAGCAGTTCGGGAACATTGAACACTGAAGCTTTCTTT
J gene: TRBJ1-2; clone size: -; D gene: -; V gene: TRBV2; CDR3 protein: CASLRGGQRYYGYTF; CDR3 DNA: TGTGCCAGCCTGAGGGGGGGGCAGAGGTACTATGGCTACACCTTC
J gene: TRBJ2-1; clone size: once; D gene: -; V gene: TRBV29-1; CDR3 protein: CSVELIERTSYNEQFF; CDR3 DNA: TGCAGCGTTGAATTAATTGAGCGGACCTCCTACAATGAGCAGTTCTTC
J gene: TRBJ2-1; clone size: once; D gene: TRBD2; V gene: TRBV14; CDR3 protein: CASSQVPGLARIRPGDEQFF; CDR3 DNA: TGTGCCAGCAGCCAAGTTCCGGGACTAGCCCGGATAAGGCCCGGCGATGAGCAGTTCTTC
J gene: TRBJ1-4; clone size: -; D gene: TRBD1; V gene: TRBV5-1; CDR3 protein: CASSLGDRLNEKLFF; CDR3 DNA: TGCGCCAGCAGCTTGGGGGACAGGCTAAATGAAAAACTGTTTTTT
J gene: TRBJ2-7; clone size: -; D gene: -; V gene: TRBV5-4; CDR3 protein: CASSPQASYEQYF; CDR3 DNA: TGTGCCAGCAGCCCACAGGCTTCCTACGAGCAGTACTTC
J gene: TRBJ1-1; clone size: -; D gene: -; V gene: TRBV19; CDR3 protein: CASSIEREDTEAFF; CDR3 DNA: TGTGCCAGTAGTATAGAGCGGGAGGACACTGAAGCTTTCTTT
J gene: TRBJ2-2; clone size: -; D gene: TRBD2; V gene: TRBV18; CDR3 protein: CASSPQREVAGELFF; CDR3 DNA: TGTGCCAGCTCACCACAGCGGGAGGTGGCCGGGGAGCTGTTTTTT
J gene: TRBJ2-1; clone size: -; D gene: -; V gene: TRBV7-9; CDR3 protein: CASSPSRSYNEQFF; CDR3 DNA: TGTGCCAGCAGCCCATCGCGGTCCTACAATGAGCAGTTCTTC